Detailed here is one T cell receptor (beta chain). As yet, its antigen is unknown. With 60 Vbeta and 13 Jbeta primers, the PCR was carried out. Data came from immunoSEQ multiplex PCR; TCRdb stores just in-frame clones and leaves some out. The data hold more than 120,000 clones, with 82% observed a single time. This entry is derived from a study of cytomegalovirus exposure and HLA in healthy donors. Trimming removed 4 bases from V and 0 bases from J; junction bases left unmatched: 12. The CDR3 has 17 residues. Germline V lookup: CDR1 GTSNPN, CDR2 SVGIG (reference sequence). Study observations and caveats: Among CMV-associated TCR beta chains, most appeared HLA-restricted in a later analysis.

V is TRBV30 and J is TRBJ2-1; 7 nucleotides line up with TRBD2. The clonotype originates from a male donor in good health and CMV-seronegative. Sequenced material: PBMCs. For the CDR3, the DNA is TGTGCCTGGATCCCACTCTCGCGGGAGAGCTCCTACAATGAGCAGTTCTTC. Amino acids: CAWIPLSRESSYNEQFF.